Here is one T cell receptor (beta chain) with its context. Its antigen remains unknown. This entry belongs to a study of cytomegalovirus exposure and HLA in healthy donors. Study in general: A subsequent analysis reported that the roughly 120 validation repertoires were produced on the same platform that had also been used for the roughly 700 first-cohort repertoires. Notes on the study in general: Generally TCR sequences proved uncommon, though certain public TCRs appeared in numerous donors. First-cohort TCR clusters were later found to tend to co-occur in the roughly 120 validation repertoires.

Among the roughly 120 subjects of the validation cohort, separate from the 666-subject first cohort, were the donors. Using immunoSEQ multiplex PCR, the repertoire was profiled, and TCRdb retains in-frame clones only, with some absent. The sample includes roughly 98,000 clones, around nine tenths of them seen just once. The receptor's source is a woman aged 30 to 39 in good health and CMV-seronegative. Sequenced material: PBMCs.

The CDR3 DNA is TGTGCCAGCAGCTTAGACGAGGCGCGCACCGGGGAGCTGTTTTTT. Encoded protein: CASSLDEARTGELFF. This sequence joins TRBV11-1 and TRBJ2-2, with no clear D. The length of the CDR3 is 15 residues. V lost 1 base, J lost 4 bases, and 10 bases lay in between. Germline CDR1 is SGHAT and CDR2 is FQDESV (reference sequence).